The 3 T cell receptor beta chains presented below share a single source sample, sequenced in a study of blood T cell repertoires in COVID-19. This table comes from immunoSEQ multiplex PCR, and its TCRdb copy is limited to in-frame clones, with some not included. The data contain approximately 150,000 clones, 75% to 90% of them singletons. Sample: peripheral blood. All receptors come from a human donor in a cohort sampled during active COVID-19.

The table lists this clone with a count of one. The CDR3 region has the DNA TGTGCCTGGAGTGAAATGGGAGGGGGGACTTACAATGAGCAGTTCTTC. Its translation is CAWSEMGGGTYNEQFF. The rearrangement uses TRBV30 and TRBJ2-1; D is perhaps TRBD2 (7 bases). Trimming shortened V by 1 base and J by 4 bases, and 17 bases separated the two germline ends. From germline, CDR1 is GTSNPN and CDR2 SVGIG (reference sequence). This CDR3 comprises 16 residues.

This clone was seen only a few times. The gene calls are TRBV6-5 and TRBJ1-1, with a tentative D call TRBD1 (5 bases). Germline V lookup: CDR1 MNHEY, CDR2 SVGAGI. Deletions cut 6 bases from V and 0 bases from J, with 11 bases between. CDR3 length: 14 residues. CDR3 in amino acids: CASSKTEMNTEAFF. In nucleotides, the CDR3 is TGTGCCAGCAGCAAGACAGAGATGAACACTGAAGCTTTCTTT.

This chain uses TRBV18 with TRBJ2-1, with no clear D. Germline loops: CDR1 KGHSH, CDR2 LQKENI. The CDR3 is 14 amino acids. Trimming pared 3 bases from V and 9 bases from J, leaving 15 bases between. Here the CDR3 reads CASSPPTGPAEQFF. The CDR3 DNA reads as TGTGCCAGCTCACCCCCCACGGGTCCCGCTGAGCAGTTCTTC.